This T cell receptor (beta chain) was sequenced for a study of T cell responses to AZD1222 COVID-19 vaccine. Assay used: immunoSEQ multiplex PCR; TCRdb lists only in-frame clones, some missing. The table shows under 95,000 clones, with about 86% occurring only once. A note on this clone: Antigen: not known.

Study-level findings and limits: Only after the peak T cell response were repertoires sampled. Among the donors, most were white British and more were female, and clonal diversity was possibly underestimated. Spike as a whole was targeted by vaccine-associated CD4 TCRs, dominant at 160-218 and 743-854. Within unmutated variant regions lay the reported targets of nearly half of spike-specific TCRs.

The source was peripheral blood, collected on day 0 of AZD1222 vaccination. This TCR was sampled from an adult in good health.

This CDR3 is CASSLGTSGYNEQFF. CDR3 nucleotide sequence: TGTGCCAGCAGCTTAGGGACTAGCGGTTACAATGAGCAGTTCTTC. The V and J genes are TRBV7-7 and TRBJ2-1, with TRBD2 identical over 10 bases. V dropped 1 base and J dropped 4; count of bases not matched to a gene: 1. Germline assignment: CDR1 SSHAT and CDR2 FNYEAQ (reference sequence). The CDR3 has 15 amino acids.